This T cell receptor (beta chain) stems from a study of T cell repertoires in cytomegalovirus infection. Study information: A matching HLA type, together with CMV infection, was signaled by public TCR beta signatures. Whole-study results and caveats: The ex vivo response was dominated by HLA-C-restricted CMV-specific TCR beta clonotypes. Identification of carriers of CMV plus the relevant HLA was performed using cumulative public TCR beta family frequency.

One entry per CDR3 protein results from TCRdb running MiXCR on the reads. The sample has around 300,000 distinct CDR3 sequences; 25% are singletons. Only a few counts were recorded for this clonotype. The antigen is not known. The CDR3 length is 15 residues. Trimming stripped 8 bases from V and 0 bases from J, with 14 bases between. Germline lookup yields CDR1 MDHEN and CDR2 SYDVKM. This TCR derives from a human donor in good health (CMV status not recorded). Some clones in this sample may be carry-over from other donors' samples. Here the sequenced sample was cultured PBMCs, taken from culture after CMV antigen stimulation. This chain uses TRBV28 with TRBJ1-5, with unresolved D. The CDR3 sequence is CASSEVGNSNQPQHF. In nucleotides, the CDR3 is TGTGCCAGCTCAGAGGTTGGGAATAGCAATCAGCCCCAGCATTTT. The complete variable domain, with remaining parts taken from reference TRBV28 and TRBJ1-5, reads DVKVTQSSRYLVKRTGEKVFLECVQDMDHENMFWYRQDPGLGLRLIYFSYDVKMKEKGDIPEGYSVSREKKERFSLILESASTNQTSMYLCASSEVGNSNQPQHFGDGTRLSIL.